This TCR beta chain was recovered during a study of OX40 agonist ivuxolimab in advanced cancers. General study points: By week 6 at 0.1 to 3.0 mg/kg, blood CD4+ and CD8+ T cells had expanded clonally.

Note on this clone: Its antigen is unknown.

Germline loops: CDR1 MNHEY, CDR2 SVGAGI. With 5 bases removed from V and 1 base from J, the gap between germline ends came to 12 bases. This CDR3 region has 15 residues. The data were produced by immunoSEQ multiplex PCR, yet TCRdb's version contains in-frame clones alone and is incomplete. The table shows roughly 50,000 clones, with roughly 86% occurring only once. This sequence joins TRBV6-5 and TRBJ1-5; perhaps TRBD1 as D (6 bases). This sequence was found in an adult with an advanced solid tumor such as melanoma, head and neck, liver or kidney cancer. Sequencing was performed on CD4+ or CD8+ T cells sorted from blood, taken in a trial of the OX40 agonist ivuxolimab. The CDR3 DNA reads as TGTGCCAGCAGTCCACAAGGGGGGAGCAATCAGCCCCAGCATTTT. It specifies CASSPQGGSNQPQHF.